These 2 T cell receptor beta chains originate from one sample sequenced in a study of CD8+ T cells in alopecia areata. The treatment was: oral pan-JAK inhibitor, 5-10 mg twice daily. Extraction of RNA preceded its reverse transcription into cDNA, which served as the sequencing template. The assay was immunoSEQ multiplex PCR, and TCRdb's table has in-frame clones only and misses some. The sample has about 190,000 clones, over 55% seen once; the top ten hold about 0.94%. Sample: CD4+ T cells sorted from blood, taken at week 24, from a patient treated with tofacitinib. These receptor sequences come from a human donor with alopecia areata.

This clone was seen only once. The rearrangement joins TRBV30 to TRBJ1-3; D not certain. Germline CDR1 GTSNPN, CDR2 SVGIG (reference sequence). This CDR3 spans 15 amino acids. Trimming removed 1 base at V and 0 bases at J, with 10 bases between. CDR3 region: CAWSGRWGSGNTIYF. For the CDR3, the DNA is TGTGCCTGGAGTGGCCGATGGGGCTCTGGAAACACCATATATTTT.

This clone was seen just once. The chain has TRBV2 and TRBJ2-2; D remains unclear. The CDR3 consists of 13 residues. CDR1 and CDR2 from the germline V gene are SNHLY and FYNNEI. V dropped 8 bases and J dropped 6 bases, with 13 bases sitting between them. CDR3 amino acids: CASGRRTSGELFF. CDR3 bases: TGTGCCAGCGGTCGCAGAACGTCCGGGGAGCTGTTTTTT. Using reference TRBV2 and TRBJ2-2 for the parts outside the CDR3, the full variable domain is EPEVTQTPSHQVTQMGQEVILRCVPISNHLYFYWYRQILGQKVEFLVSFYNNEISEKSEIFDDQFSVERPDGSNFTLKIRSTKLEDSAMYFCASGRRTSGELFFGEGSRLTVL.